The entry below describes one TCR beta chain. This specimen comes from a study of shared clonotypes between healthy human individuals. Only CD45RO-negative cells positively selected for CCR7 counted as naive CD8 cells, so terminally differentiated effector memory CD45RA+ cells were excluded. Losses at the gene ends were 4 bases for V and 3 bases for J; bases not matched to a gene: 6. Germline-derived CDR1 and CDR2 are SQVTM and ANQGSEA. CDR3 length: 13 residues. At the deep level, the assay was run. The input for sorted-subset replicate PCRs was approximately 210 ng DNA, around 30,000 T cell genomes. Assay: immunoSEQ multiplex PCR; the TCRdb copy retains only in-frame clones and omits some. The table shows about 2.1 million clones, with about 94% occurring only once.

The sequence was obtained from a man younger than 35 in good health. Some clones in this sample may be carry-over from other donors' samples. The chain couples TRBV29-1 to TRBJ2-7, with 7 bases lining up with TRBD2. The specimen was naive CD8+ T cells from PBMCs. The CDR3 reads CSVALAGFYEQYF. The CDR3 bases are TGCAGCGTTGCATTAGCGGGCTTCTACGAGCAGTACTTC.